This T cell receptor (beta chain) was obtained from a study of cytomegalovirus exposure and HLA in healthy donors. Remarks on this clone: What it recognizes is unknown.

Those who donated were healthy bone marrow donors. At sampling all donors were nominally healthy, likely with unrecorded immune exposures. A multiplex PCR was run with 60 Vbeta primers and 13 Jbeta primers. The assay was immunoSEQ multiplex PCR, and TCRdb's table has in-frame clones only and misses some. The table has 76,000 or so clones, over 65% seen once. The CDR3 consists of 16 residues. Unmatched junction bases numbered 15, after V lost 8 bases and J lost 5 bases. Germline values: CDR1 LNHDA, CDR2 SQIVND (reference sequence). Study-level results: Later analysis indicated greater clonal expansion among HLA-associated TCR beta chains than among equally common other chains. Highly shared variants forming one cluster were likely a sequencing artifact.

This receptor was identified in a woman aged 40 to 49 in good health and CMV-seropositive. Sequencing was carried out using PBMCs. This chain uses TRBV19 with TRBJ1-5; 7 bases map to TRBD1. This chain's CDR3 is CASQYFDRVGDQPQHF. The CDR3 DNA is TGTGCCAGTCAGTATTTCGACAGGGTAGGGGATCAGCCCCAGCATTTT. Full variable domain (remainder filled in from reference TRBV19 and TRBJ1-5): DGGITQSPKYLFRKEGQNVTLSCEQNLNHDAMYWYRQDPGQGLRLIYYSQIVNDFQKGDIAEGYSVSREKKESFPLTVTSAQKNPTAFYLCASQYFDRVGDQPQHFGDGTRLSIL.